Sequencing of this TCR beta chain was carried out in a study of beta chain features in type 1 diabetes. Study as a whole: Sorted cells examined across all samples numbered 107,917,701.

Study-wide results and caveats: Type 1 diabetes patients had moderately but significantly shorter TCRB CDR3s in all four CD4+ subsets. Compared to healthy donors, patients appeared to have naive, central memory and Treg TCRB repertoires that were more alike.

Trimming cost V 3 bases and J 1 base, with 9 bases left between them. Germline V gene lookup returns CDR1 SEHNR and CDR2 FQNEAQ (reference sequence). This CDR3 contains 15 residues. Stem cell-like memory, regulatory, central memory and naive CD4+ cells were sorted via CD45RO/CCR7/CD25/CD127/CD95/CD27. This clone came up a few times. Its antigen is not known. Expressed TCRB transcripts were sequenced because the isolated RNA had all been reverse transcribed beforehand. Sequencing used immunoSEQ multiplex PCR; TCRdb keeps in-frame clones, though not all of them. The data contain roughly 50,000 clones, roughly two fifths of them singletons.

The receptor was derived from a man aged 25-45 years with type 1 diabetes. The chain uses TRBV7-9 and TRBJ2-2; D is undetermined. Input material: Tregs from blood. For the CDR3, the DNA is TGTGCCAGCAGCTTTCCTCCTAGGAACACCGGGGAGCTGTTTTTT. Its translation: CASSFPPRNTGELFF.